Listed below are T cell receptor beta chains from one sample, sequenced in a study of T cell responses to AZD1222 COVID-19 vaccine. TCRdb keeps only in-frame clones here, not all; method: immunoSEQ multiplex PCR. The profile shows fewer than 120,000 clones, 88% of them singletons. The material sequenced was peripheral blood, taken on day 0 of AZD1222 vaccination. The receptors stem from an adult in good health. Each CDR3 is given with its conserved first and last residue. The order of the fields is clone size, CDR3 length, V gene, D gene, J gene, CDR3 DNA, CDR3 protein. D genes are given only for firm matches. Rows give clone size only sometimes, using once, few, many, or a class for an expanded clone.

few	14	TRBV5-4	TRBD2	TRBJ2-7	TGTGCCAGCAGTTCACTAGCGGGAGGTTACGAGCAGTACTTC	CASSSLAGGYEQYF
-	13	TRBV3-1/TRBV3-2	-	TRBJ1-1	TGTGCCAGCAGCCAGGCCAGGAGCACTGAAGCTTTCTTT	CASSQARSTEAFF
-	14	TRBV19	TRBD1	TRBJ2-7	TGTGCCAGTAGTTTTGGGACAGGGGACTACGAGCAGTACTTC	CASSFGTGDYEQYF
-	15	TRBV6-5	TRBD1	TRBJ2-7	TGTGCCAGTACCGAGACTGGGACAGTCACCTACGAGCAGTACTTC	CASTETGTVTYEQYF
-	15	TRBV11-2	-	TRBJ2-5	TGTGCCAGCAGCTCCATTCTAGCAGCGCAAGAGACCCAGTACTTC	CASSSILAAQETQYF
-	14	TRBV15	-	TRBJ2-3	TGTGCCACCAGCAGAGACGGAAGCACAGATACGCAGTATTTT	CATSRDGSTDTQYF
once	11	TRBV6-5	-	TRBJ2-7	TGTGCCAGCATTTGGGCCTACGAGCAGTACTTC	CASIWAYEQYF
-	16	TRBV6-1	-	TRBJ2-5	TGTGCCAGCAGTGGCCAAGGACCTACAATTTCAGAGACCCAGTACTTC	CASSGQGPTISETQYF
-	14	TRBV5-4	-	TRBJ1-1	TGTGCCAGCAGCTTGGTGGGGGTGAACACTGAAGCTTTCTTT	CASSLVGVNTEAFF
-	16	TRBV30	-	TRBJ2-1	TGTGCCTGGTGGGACCTAGAGTTGGGCCTGAGCAATGAGCAGTTCTTC	CAWWDLELGLSNEQFF
-	12	TRBV2	-	TRBJ1-2	TGTGCCAGCAGTGGTCAGTCCTATGGCTACACCTTC	CASSGQSYGYTF
-	14	TRBV9	TRBD1	TRBJ1-2	TGTGCCAGCAGAGGGGACAGGGGGCTGGGTGGCTACACCTTC	CASRGDRGLGGYTF
-	19	TRBV11-2	TRBD1	TRBJ2-7	TGTGCCAGCAGCTTAGATCGTTTTGGGACAGGGGATAGTCCCTACGAGCAGTACTTC	CASSLDRFGTGDSPYEQYF
-	14	TRBV5-8	-	TRBJ1-1	TGTGCCAGCAGCCAAAGGACAGTTAACACTGAAGCTTTCTTT	CASSQRTVNTEAFF
-	14	TRBV5-1	-	TRBJ1-1	TGCGCCAGCAGCTTGGGCAGGGTAGAAACTGAAGCTTTCTTT	CASSLGRVETEAFF
-	14	TRBV11-3	-	TRBJ1-1	TGTGCCAGCAGCCAGGTGCCGGGGGCCACTGAAGCTTTCTTT	CASSQVPGATEAFF
few	16	TRBV11-2	TRBD2	TRBJ2-7	TGTGCCAGCAGACTATACGGCGGGAGATCCCCCTACGAGCAGTACTTC	CASRLYGGRSPYEQYF
few	13	TRBV29-1	-	TRBJ1-1	TGCAGCGTTGAGGGCCAGATTGACACTGAAGCTTTCTTT	CSVEGQIDTEAFF
-	15	TRBV15	-	TRBJ1-5	TGTGCCACCAGCAGTAGGACTGTAGAAAATCAGCCCCAGCATTTT	CATSSRTVENQPQHF
-	15	TRBV14	TRBD1	TRBJ1-2	TGTGCCAGCAGCCAAGCCGGGACAGGGGGGGGTGGCTACACCTTC	CASSQAGTGGGGYTF
-	17	TRBV7-8	TRBD1	TRBJ1-6	TGTGCCAGCAGCCTAAACTTACGGACAGGGGCTAATTCACCCCTCCACTTT	CASSLNLRTGANSPLHF
-	12	TRBV5-1	-	TRBJ1-2	TGCGCCAGCGCGGGAGATACCTATGGCTACACCTTC	CASAGDTYGYTF
-	16	TRBV19	-	TRBJ2-3	TGTGCCAGTAGTATAGATCACGGGAGTATAACAGATACGCAGTATTTT	CASSIDHGSITDTQYF
-	14	TRBV5-1	TRBD1	TRBJ1-2	TGCGCCAGCACTCAGGGGGGCTTTAACTATGGCTACACCTTC	CASTQGGFNYGYTF
few	14	TRBV15	TRBD1	TRBJ1-1	TGTGCCACCAGCAGAGATTCGCAGGGGGCTAAAGCTTTCTTT	CATSRDSQGAKAFF
-	11	TRBV6-5	-	TRBJ1-2	TGTGCCACCGGGACCTTATATGGCTACACCTTC	CATGTLYGYTF
once	16	TRBV5-1	TRBD1	TRBJ2-3	TGCGCCAGCAGCAACCGGGACAGGGGGTTTACAGATACGCAGTATTTT	CASSNRDRGFTDTQYF
-	15	TRBV30	TRBD1	TRBJ1-1	TGTGCCTGTCAACAGGGGGCCCTGATGAACACTGAAGCTTTCTTT	CACQQGALMNTEAFF
-	15	TRBV19	TRBD2	TRBJ2-1	TGTGCCAGTAGTATCTCAACGGGAGGGGGGAATGAGCAGTTCTTC	CASSISTGGGNEQFF
-	12	TRBV29-1	-	TRBJ1-5	TGCAGCGTTGGGGCTAGCAATCAGCCCCAGCATTTT	CSVGASNQPQHF
-	12	TRBV11-2	TRBD2	TRBJ2-1	TGTGCCAGCAGTCCTTATAGCGGGGGCAGCATCTTC	CASSPYSGGSIF
-	14	TRBV18	-	TRBJ2-7	TGTGCCAGCTCACCACCGACAGGACTTGGGGAGCAGTACTTC	CASSPPTGLGEQYF
-	14	TRBV6-5	-	TRBJ1-5	TGTGCCAGCAGTTACTCGGGCAGATATCAGCCCCAGCATTTT	CASSYSGRYQPQHF
-	15	TRBV6-2/TRBV6-3	TRBD1	TRBJ2-1	TGTGCCAGCAGTCAGGGGGACAGATCCTACAATGAGCAGTTCTTC	CASSQGDRSYNEQFF
-	15	TRBV18	TRBD1	TRBJ1-4	TGTGCCAGCTCACAAACAGGGGGCGGAGGTGAAAAACTGTTTTTT	CASSQTGGGGEKLFF
-	13	TRBV9	TRBD1	TRBJ2-7	TGTGCCAGCAGCAGGGACAGGGGCCACGAGCAGTACTTC	CASSRDRGHEQYF
-	16	TRBV5-4	-	TRBJ2-2	TGTGCCAGCAGCTTGGTTGGCACGTCAAGAATTGGGGAGCTGTTTTTT	CASSLVGTSRIGELFF
-	12	TRBV12-3/TRBV12-4	-	TRBJ2-1	TGTGCCAGCAGTCCCCGGGTAGGTGAGCAGTTCTTC	CASSPRVGEQFF
-	16	TRBV10-2	-	TRBJ1-2	TGCGCCAGCAACCCTATCCGGGACGGGGCTAACTATGGCTACACCTTC	CASNPIRDGANYGYTF
-	17	TRBV7-2	-	TRBJ2-2	TGTGCCAGCAGCCCAACTCCGGGGGCAGGGGTAACCGGGGAGCTGTTTTTT	CASSPTPGAGVTGELFF
-	13	TRBV6-1	TRBD1	TRBJ1-2	TGTGCCAGCAGACATTCAGGGGGCGATGGCTACACCTTC	CASRHSGGDGYTF
-	14	TRBV27	-	TRBJ1-2	TGTGCCAGCAGTTCCGGGCCAGAGACTGCGGGCTACACCTTC	CASSSGPETAGYTF
-	19	TRBV15	TRBD2	TRBJ2-1	TGTGCCACCAGCAGAGGGACTAGCGCCTCGGGAAGCTCCTACAATGAGCAGTTCTTC	CATSRGTSASGSSYNEQFF
-	13	TRBV12-3/TRBV12-4	-	TRBJ1-3	TGTGCCAGCAGTGTAGGACAGGGAAACACCATATATTTT	CASSVGQGNTIYF
-	14	TRBV18	-	TRBJ2-1	TGTGCCAGCCGTTCCGGGACTGGGCGCAATGAGCAGTTCTTC	CASRSGTGRNEQFF
-	15	TRBV7-8	TRBD1	TRBJ1-3	TGTGCCAGCAGACCGACAGGGGCTGGTGGAAACACCATATATTTT	CASRPTGAGGNTIYF
-	15	TRBV7-2	-	TRBJ1-5	TGTGCCAGCAGCTTAGTTAAAGGGAGCAATCAGCCCCAGCATTTT	CASSLVKGSNQPQHF
-	15	TRBV24-1	-	TRBJ1-2	TGTGCCACCAGTGATCCCGTTACAGGGATGGGTGGCTACACCTTC	CATSDPVTGMGGYTF
-	13	TRBV6-6	-	TRBJ2-3	TGTGCCAGCAGTTACGGTAGCACAGATACGCAGTATTTT	CASSYGSTDTQYF
-	18	TRBV27	TRBD1	TRBJ1-4	TGTGCCAGCAGTGGACAGGGAGAGTCGGGAGCAACTAATGAAAAACTGTTTTTT	CASSGQGESGATNEKLFF
-	14	TRBV24-1	-	TRBJ1-5	TGTGCCACCAGTCCAGGGTTCAGCAATCAGCCCCAGCATTTT	CATSPGFSNQPQHF
-	13	TRBV7-7	TRBD2	TRBJ2-1	TGTGCCAGCAGCTCCGGGACTACATCCGAGCAGTTCTTC	CASSSGTTSEQFF
once	12	TRBV29-1	-	TRBJ1-1	TGCAGCGCTCAGACCGAGAACACTGAAGCTTTCTTT	CSAQTENTEAFF